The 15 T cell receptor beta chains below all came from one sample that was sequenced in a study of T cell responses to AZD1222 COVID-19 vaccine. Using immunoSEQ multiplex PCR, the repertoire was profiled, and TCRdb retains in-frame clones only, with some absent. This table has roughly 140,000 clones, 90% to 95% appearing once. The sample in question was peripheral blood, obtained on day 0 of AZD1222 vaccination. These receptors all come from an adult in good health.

The CDR3 spells CASSFLASGSTDTQYF. For the CDR3, the DNA is TGTGCCAGCAGCTTCCTGGCTAGCGGAAGCACAGATACGCAGTATTTT. The chain carries TRBV5-4 and TRBJ2-3; 7 bases fit TRBD2. Germline CDR1 and CDR2: SGHNT and YYREEE (reference sequence). With V trimmed by 2 bases and J by 0 bases, 6 bases remained unmatched. The CDR3 contains 16 residues.

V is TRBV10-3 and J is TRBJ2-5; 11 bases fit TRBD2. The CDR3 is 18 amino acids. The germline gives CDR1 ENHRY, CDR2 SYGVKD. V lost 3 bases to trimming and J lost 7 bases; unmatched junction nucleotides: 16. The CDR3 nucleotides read TGTGCCATCAGTGATCTCCAGGAGCGACTAGCGGGAAGAGGGACCCAGTACTTC. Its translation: CAISDLQERLAGRGTQYF.

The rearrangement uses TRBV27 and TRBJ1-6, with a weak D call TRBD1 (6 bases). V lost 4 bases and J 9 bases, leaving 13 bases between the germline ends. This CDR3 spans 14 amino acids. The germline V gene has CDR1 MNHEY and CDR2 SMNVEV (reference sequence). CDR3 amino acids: CASSWAGVGSPLHF. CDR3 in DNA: TGTGCCAGCAGTTGGGCAGGGGTAGGTTCACCCCTCCACTTT.

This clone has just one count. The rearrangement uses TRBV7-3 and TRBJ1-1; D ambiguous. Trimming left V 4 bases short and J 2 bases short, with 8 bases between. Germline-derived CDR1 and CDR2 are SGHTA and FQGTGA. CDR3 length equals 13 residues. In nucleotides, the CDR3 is TGTGCCAGCAGCTCCGCAGAAAACACTGAAGCTTTCTTT. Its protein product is CASSSAENTEAFF. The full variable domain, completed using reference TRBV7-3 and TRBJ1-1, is GAGVSQTPSNKVTEKGKYVELRCDPISGHTALYWYRQSLGQGPEFLIYFQGTGAADDSGLPNDRFFAVRPEGSVSTLKIQRTERGDSAVYLCASSSAENTEAFFGQGTRLTVV.

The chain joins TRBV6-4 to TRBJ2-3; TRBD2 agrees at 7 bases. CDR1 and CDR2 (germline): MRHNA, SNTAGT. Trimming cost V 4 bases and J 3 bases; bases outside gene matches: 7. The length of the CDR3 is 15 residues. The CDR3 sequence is CASSVGQGGTDTQYF. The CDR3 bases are TGTGCCAGCAGTGTGGGGCAGGGAGGGACAGATACGCAGTATTTT.

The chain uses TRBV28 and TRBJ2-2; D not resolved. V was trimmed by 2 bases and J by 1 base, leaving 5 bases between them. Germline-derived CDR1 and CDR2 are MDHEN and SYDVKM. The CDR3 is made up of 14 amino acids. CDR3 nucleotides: TGTGCCAGCAGTTTACGGTTGAACACCGGGGAGCTGTTTTTT. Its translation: CASSLRLNTGELFF.

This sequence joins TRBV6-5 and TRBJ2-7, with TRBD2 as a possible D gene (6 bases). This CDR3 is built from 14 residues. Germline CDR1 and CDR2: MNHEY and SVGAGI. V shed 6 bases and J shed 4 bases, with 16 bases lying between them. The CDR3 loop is CASRGGLRGYEQYV. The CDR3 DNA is TGTGCCAGCAGGGGGGGATTAAGAGGGTACGAGCAGTACGTC.

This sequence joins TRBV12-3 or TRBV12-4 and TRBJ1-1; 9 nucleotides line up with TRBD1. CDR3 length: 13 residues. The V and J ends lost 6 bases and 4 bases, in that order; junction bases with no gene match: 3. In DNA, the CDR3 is TGTGCCAGCAGAAAACAGGGGGCCACTGAAGCTTTCTTT. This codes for CASRKQGATEAFF.

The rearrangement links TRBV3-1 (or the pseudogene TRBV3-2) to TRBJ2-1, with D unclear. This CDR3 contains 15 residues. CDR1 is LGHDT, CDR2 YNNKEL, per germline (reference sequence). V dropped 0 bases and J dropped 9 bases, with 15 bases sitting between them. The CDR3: CASSQDRAILSEQFF. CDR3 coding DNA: TGTGCCAGCAGCCAAGATCGGGCCATTTTGAGTGAGCAGTTCTTC.

The CDR3 nucleotides read TGTGCCAGCAGCGTAATCGGGACGTCCTACAATGAGCAGTTCTTC. It specifies CASSVIGTSYNEQFF. This chain connects TRBV9 to TRBJ2-1; the D gene could be TRBD1 or TRBD2 (5 bases each). The CDR3 has 15 residues. CDR1 SGDLS and CDR2 YYNGEE come from the germline V gene. V lost 1 base and J lost 1, with 9 bases in between.

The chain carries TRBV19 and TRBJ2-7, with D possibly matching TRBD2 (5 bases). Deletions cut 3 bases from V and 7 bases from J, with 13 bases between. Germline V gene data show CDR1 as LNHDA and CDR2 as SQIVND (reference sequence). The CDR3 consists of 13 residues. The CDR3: CASSIGAGREQYV. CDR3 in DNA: TGTGCCAGTAGTATTGGTGCGGGTCGGGAGCAGTACGTC.

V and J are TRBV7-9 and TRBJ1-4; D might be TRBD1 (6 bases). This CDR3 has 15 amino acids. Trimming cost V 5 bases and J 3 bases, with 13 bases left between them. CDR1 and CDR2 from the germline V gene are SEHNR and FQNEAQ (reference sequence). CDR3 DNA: TGTGCCAGCAGCCCAGACAGGTCGGCTAATGAAAAACTGTTTTTT. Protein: CASSPDRSANEKLFF.

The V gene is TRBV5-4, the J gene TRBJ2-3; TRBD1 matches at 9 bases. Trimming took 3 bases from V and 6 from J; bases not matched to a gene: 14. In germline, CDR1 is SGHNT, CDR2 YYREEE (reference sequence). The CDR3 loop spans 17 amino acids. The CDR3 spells CASSSRTGQGRADTQYF. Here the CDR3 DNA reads TGTGCCAGCAGCTCACGCACGGGACAGGGACGCGCTGATACGCAGTATTTT.

CDR3 region: CASSQGTGGYYGYTF. CDR3 in DNA: TGCGCCAGCAGCCAAGGGACAGGGGGCTACTATGGCTACACCTTC. This chain connects TRBV4-3 to TRBJ1-2; 11 nucleotides align to TRBD1. Germline assignment: CDR1 LGHNA and CDR2 YSLEER. Unmatched junction bases numbered 1, after V lost 1 base and J lost 3 bases. This CDR3 is built from 15 residues.

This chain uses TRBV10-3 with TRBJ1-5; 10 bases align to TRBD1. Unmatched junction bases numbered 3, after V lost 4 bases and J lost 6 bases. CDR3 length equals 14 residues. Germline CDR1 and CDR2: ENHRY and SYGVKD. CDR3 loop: CAISGGDRGQPQHF. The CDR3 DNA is TGTGCCATCAGTGGAGGGGACAGGGGTCAGCCCCAGCATTTT.